This T cell receptor (beta chain) was found in a study of cytotoxic CD8 clonotypes in ibrutinib-treated CLL. The CDR3 is made up of 15 amino acids. V dropped 4 bases and J dropped 0 bases, with 10 bases sitting between them. Germline-derived CDR1 and CDR2 are SNHLY and FYNNEI. Clones were read by immunoSEQ multiplex PCR, and TCRdb kept only the in-frame ones, dropping some. The sample records tens of thousands of clones, approximately 80% being singletons. The sample was PBMCs, taken at disease progression, from a patient treated with ibrutinib. The J gene is TRBJ1-5, the V gene TRBV2; no reliable D call. This sequence was found in a human donor with chronic lymphocytic leukemia. CDR3 coding DNA: TGTGCCAGCAGTGGAAAAACAAATAGCAATCAGCCCCAGCATTTT. It encodes CASSGKTNSNQPQHF. The full variable domain, with the rest looked up from reference TRBV2 and TRBJ1-5, is EPEVTQTPSHQVTQMGQEVILRCVPISNHLYFYWYRQILGQKVEFLVSFYNNEISEKSEIFDDQFSVERPDGSNFTLKIRSTKLEDSAMYFCASSGKTNSNQPQHFGDGTRLSIL.